A selection of T cell receptor beta chains follows, all from one sample in a study of T cells expressing NK-cell markers. TCRdb reanalyzed the 5' RACE reads, giving one entry per CDR3 protein sequence and no DNA. Across about 150,000 distinct CDR3 sequences, the top ten clones capture roughly 21% of the sample. Specimen: blood T cells: a sorted CD56 or NKG2C T cell subset, CD4+ or CD8+ T cells, or bulk PBMC T cells (not recorded which). Receptor source: a man aged 18-69 years in good health. Each CDR3 is given with its conserved first and last residue. Each record gives: V gene, J gene, CDR3 protein.

v_gene: TRBV5-1; j_gene: TRBJ1-3; CDR3aa: CASSLGPGSGNTIYF
v_gene: TRBV7-9; j_gene: TRBJ2-7; CDR3aa: CASSFSTYEQYF
v_gene: TRBV7-9; j_gene: TRBJ2-2; CDR3aa: CASSPSYGQNTGELFF
v_gene: TRBV20-1; j_gene: TRBJ1-6; CDR3aa: CSARGRGKSPLHF
v_gene: TRBV7-6; j_gene: TRBJ2-5; CDR3aa: CASSLVSRRQETQYF
v_gene: TRBV7-2; j_gene: TRBJ2-3; CDR3aa: CASSLGNRGGDTQYF
v_gene: TRBV5-1; j_gene: TRBJ2-7; CDR3aa: CASSGQGNEQYF
v_gene: TRBV12-3/TRBV12-4; j_gene: TRBJ2-5; CDR3aa: CATSWLNRDQETQYF
v_gene: TRBV6-1; j_gene: TRBJ2-2; CDR3aa: CATGQGGYTGELFF
v_gene: TRBV2; j_gene: TRBJ2-2; CDR3aa: CASTLNTGELFF
v_gene: TRBV29-1; j_gene: TRBJ2-2; CDR3aa: CSVDDGGTGELFF
v_gene: TRBV7-6; j_gene: TRBJ2-7; CDR3aa: CASSLGGVWGEQYF
v_gene: TRBV6-6; j_gene: TRBJ1-1; CDR3aa: CASSSGDMNTEAFF
v_gene: TRBV12-3/TRBV12-4; j_gene: TRBJ1-5; CDR3aa: CASSYGQPQHF
v_gene: TRBV5-6; j_gene: TRBJ2-2; CDR3aa: CASSGRGRRNTGELFF
v_gene: TRBV15; j_gene: TRBJ1-1; CDR3aa: CATSRGGGSTEAFF